This T cell receptor beta chain came from a study of identical twins. TCRdb re-called the 5' RACE reads through MiXCR, storing one row per CDR3 protein. The sample has some 250,000 distinct CDR3 sequences, approximately 11% seen once. These data were also reused for a study on yellow fever vaccine responses in identical twins.

The source is a woman under 30 in good health. The sequenced sample was memory (CD45RO+) T cells sorted from blood.

The CDR3 bases are TGTGCCAGCAGTTTATCTGCGGGTAGAGATACGCAGTATTTT. Residues: CASSLSAGRDTQYF. The chain carries TRBV27 and TRBJ2-3; perhaps TRBD2 as D (5 bases). Germline CDR1 reads MNHEY; CDR2 reads SMNVEV (reference sequence). V lost 0 bases, J lost 5 bases, and 9 bases lay in between. The CDR3 consists of 14 residues.